These 9 T cell receptor beta chains originate from one sample sequenced in a study of response to subunit inactivated influenza vaccine. One entry per CDR3 protein, called by TCRdb with MiXCR from the RT-PCR reads. The table lists 530,000 or so distinct CDR3 sequences, 10% to 15% of them singletons. Sequencing used PBMCs from blood, obtained on the day of vaccination. These receptor sequences come from a man aged 45 to 65 who received an inactivated influenza vaccine.

The CDR3 nucleotides read TGCAGTGCTAGCAGGACTAGCGGGGGGTTCGAGCAGTTCTTC. Its translation is CSASRTSGGFEQFF. The genes are TRBV20-1 and TRBJ2-1, with 14 bases that match TRBD2. The V gene's germline CDR1 is DFQATT and CDR2 SNEGSKA (reference sequence). The J segment lost 10 bases and the V segment lost 3 bases, leaving 5 bases of the junction unmatched. This CDR3 spans 14 amino acids.

This clonotype was seen only a few times. The V gene is TRBV4-2, the J gene TRBJ2-7; tentative D call: TRBD1 (6 bases). CDR1 and CDR2 (germline): LGHNA, YNFKEQ. The germline V and J ends were trimmed by 4 bases and 6 bases, with 19 bases remaining between them. This CDR3 has 15 amino acids. As DNA, the CDR3 is TGTGCCAGCAGCCGGCCTGGGGGCACCCAAGTCGAGCAGTACTTC. Its translation: CASSRPGGTQVEQYF.

This clonotype showed up just a few times. CDR3 coding DNA: TGCGCCAGCAGCCAAGGGTTTATGGGGAGGAACACTGAAGCTTTCTTT. It translates to CASSQGFMGRNTEAFF. V is TRBV4-3 and J is TRBJ1-1, with D hard to call. Germline CDR1 and CDR2: LGHNA and YSLEER. CDR3 length: 16 amino acids. With 1 base removed from V and 1 base from J, the gap between germline ends came to 13 bases.

V is TRBV6-2 or TRBV6-3 and J is TRBJ2-3; 10 positions agree with TRBD1. This CDR3 is 14 amino acids long. CDR1 and CDR2 (germline): MNHEY, SVGEGT. Trimming removed 8 bases from V and 3 bases from J; junction bases left unmatched: 5. The CDR3 loop is CASLRTGGTDTQYF. Here the CDR3 DNA reads TGTGCCAGCCTTCGGACAGGGGGAACAGATACGCAGTATTTT.

This clonotype was detected only a few times. The chain carries TRBV12-3 or TRBV12-4 and TRBJ2-5, with D uncertain. The CDR3 loop spans 16 amino acids. Trimming removed 10 bases at V and 5 bases at J, with 26 bases between. CDR3 sequence: CAITVFRSGSGETQYF. CDR3 in DNA: TGTGCCATCACAGTTTTTAGGAGTGGCTCGGGTGAGACCCAGTACTTC.

The chain uses TRBV12-3 or TRBV12-4 and TRBJ2-1; 10 bases are shared with TRBD1. The CDR3 totals 14 residues. Trimming took 6 bases from V and 7 from J; bases not matched to a gene: 6. CDR3 sequence: CASSWDRGANEQFF. CDR3 in DNA: TGTGCCAGCAGCTGGGACAGGGGAGCGAATGAGCAGTTCTTC.

This clonotype showed up many times. The chain uses TRBV12-3 or TRBV12-4 and TRBJ2-1, with D maybe TRBD2 (6 bases). The CDR3 has 13 amino acids. V dropped 5 bases and J dropped 10 bases, with 15 bases sitting between them. The CDR3 is CASSNDVGGEQFF. The CDR3 DNA reads as TGTGCCAGCAGTAACGACGTTGGGGGGGAGCAGTTCTTC.

This clonotype has just a few counts. This chain connects TRBV5-1 to TRBJ2-5; 9 bases map to TRBD2. This CDR3 contains 17 residues. Germline values: CDR1 SGHRS, CDR2 YFSETQ. The junction had 15 bases not matched to a gene; V was cut back by 4 bases and J by 5 bases. The CDR3 loop is CASSLTRSGGLAETQYF. The CDR3 DNA reads as TGCGCCAGCAGCCTAACTAGGAGCGGGGGGTTAGCGGAGACCCAGTACTTC.

This clonotype was seen a few times. The chain recombines TRBV3-1 with TRBJ2-7; TRBD1 matches 7 bases. The CDR3 is 15 amino acids. Germline CDR1 reads LGHDT; CDR2 reads YNNKEL (reference sequence). J was trimmed by 2 bases and V by 1 base; bases with no gene match: 5. The CDR3 here is CASSQVEGGAYEQYF. The CDR3 DNA is TGTGCCAGCAGCCAAGTAGAAGGGGGCGCCTACGAGCAGTACTTC.